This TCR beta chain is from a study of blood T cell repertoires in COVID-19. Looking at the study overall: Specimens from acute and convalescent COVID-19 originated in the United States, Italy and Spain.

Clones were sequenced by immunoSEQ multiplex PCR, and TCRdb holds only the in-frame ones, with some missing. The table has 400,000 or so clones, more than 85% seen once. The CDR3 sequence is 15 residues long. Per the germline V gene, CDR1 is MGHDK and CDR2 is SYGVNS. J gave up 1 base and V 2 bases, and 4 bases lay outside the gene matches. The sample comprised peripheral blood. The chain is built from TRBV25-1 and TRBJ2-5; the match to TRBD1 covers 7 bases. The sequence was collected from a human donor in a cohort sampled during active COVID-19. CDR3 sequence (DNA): TGTGCCAGCAGTGAAAGGACAGGAACCCAAGAGACCCAGTACTTC. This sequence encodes CASSERTGTQETQYF.